This T cell receptor beta chain is from a study of cytomegalovirus exposure and HLA in healthy donors. PCR primers comprised 60 Vbeta and 13 Jbeta primers. The method was immunoSEQ multiplex PCR; TCRdb's version includes in-frame clones alone and lacks a portion of them. The profile shows about 170,000 clones, over 70% of them singletons. Per germline, CDR1 LGHNA and CDR2 YSLEER. This CDR3 region has 16 residues. The J segment lost 1 base and the V segment lost 3 bases, leaving 7 bases of the junction unmatched. The source of this sequence is a female donor in good health and CMV-seronegative. This rearrangement joins TRBV4-3 to TRBJ2-5; TRBD2 agrees at 8 bases. Sequenced input: PBMCs. The chain's CDR3 is CASSQSLAGLQETQYF. In nucleotides, the CDR3 is TGCGCCAGCAGCCAGTCTCTAGCGGGCCTCCAAGAGACCCAGTACTTC.